This T cell receptor beta chain derives from a study of blood T cell repertoires in COVID-19. The data were produced by immunoSEQ multiplex PCR, yet TCRdb's version contains in-frame clones alone and is incomplete. The repertoire holds tens of thousands of clones, with more than 70% as singletons. The sample comprised peripheral blood. The source of this sequence is a man in his 60s with acute or convalescent COVID-19.

The DNA for the CDR3 is TGTGCCAGCAGTTTCCAGGGATCACCCCTCCACTTT. Amino acids: CASSFQGSPLHF. V is TRBV12-3 or TRBV12-4 and J is TRBJ1-6, with D possibly being TRBD1 (5 bases). This CDR3 comprises 12 residues. The ends were cut back, 3 bases at V and 10 bases at J, with 7 bases in the middle.